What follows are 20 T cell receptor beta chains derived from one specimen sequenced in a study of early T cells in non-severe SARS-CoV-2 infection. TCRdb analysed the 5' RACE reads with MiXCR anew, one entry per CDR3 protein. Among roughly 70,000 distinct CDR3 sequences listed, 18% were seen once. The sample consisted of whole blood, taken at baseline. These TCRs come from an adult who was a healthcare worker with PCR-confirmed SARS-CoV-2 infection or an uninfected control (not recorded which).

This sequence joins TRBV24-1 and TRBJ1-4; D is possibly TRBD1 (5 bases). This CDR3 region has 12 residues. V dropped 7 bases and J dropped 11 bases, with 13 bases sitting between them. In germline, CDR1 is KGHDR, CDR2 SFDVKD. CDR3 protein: CATSSGTQKLFF. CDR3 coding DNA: TGTGCCACCAGCTCCGGGACCCAGAAACTGTTTTTT.

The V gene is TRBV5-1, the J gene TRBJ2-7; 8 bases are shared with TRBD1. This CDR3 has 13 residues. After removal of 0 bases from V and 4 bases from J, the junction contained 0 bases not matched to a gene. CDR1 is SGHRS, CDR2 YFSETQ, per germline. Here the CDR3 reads CASSLDRGYEQYF. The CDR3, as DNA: TGCGCCAGCAGCTTGGACAGGGGGTACGAGCAGTACTTC.

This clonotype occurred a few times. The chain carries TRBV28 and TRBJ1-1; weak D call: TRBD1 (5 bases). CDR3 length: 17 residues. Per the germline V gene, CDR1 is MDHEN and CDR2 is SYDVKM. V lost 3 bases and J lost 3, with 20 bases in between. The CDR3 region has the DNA TGTGCCAGCAGTTTCCCCATTTTGTCCGGCAGGGACACTGAAGCTTTCTTT. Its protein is CASSFPILSGRDTEAFF.

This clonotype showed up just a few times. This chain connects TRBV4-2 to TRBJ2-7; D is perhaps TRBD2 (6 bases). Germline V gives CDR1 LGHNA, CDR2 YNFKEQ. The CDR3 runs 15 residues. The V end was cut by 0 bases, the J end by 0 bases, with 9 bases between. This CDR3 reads CASSQDWGDSYEQYF. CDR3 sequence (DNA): TGTGCCAGCAGCCAAGACTGGGGGGACTCCTACGAGCAGTACTTC.

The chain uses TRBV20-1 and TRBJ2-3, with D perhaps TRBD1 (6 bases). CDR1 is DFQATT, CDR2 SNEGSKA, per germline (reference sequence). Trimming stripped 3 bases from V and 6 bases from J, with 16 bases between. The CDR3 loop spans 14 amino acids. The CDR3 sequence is CSASGGHPGDTQYF. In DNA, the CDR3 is TGCAGTGCTAGTGGGGGACACCCAGGGGATACGCAGTATTTT.

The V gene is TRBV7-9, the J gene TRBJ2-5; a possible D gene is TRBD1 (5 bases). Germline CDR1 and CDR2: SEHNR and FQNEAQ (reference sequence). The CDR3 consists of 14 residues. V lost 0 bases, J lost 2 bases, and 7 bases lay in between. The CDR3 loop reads CASSLAAGQETQYF. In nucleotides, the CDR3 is TGTGCCAGCAGCTTAGCGGCAGGGCAAGAGACCCAGTACTTC.

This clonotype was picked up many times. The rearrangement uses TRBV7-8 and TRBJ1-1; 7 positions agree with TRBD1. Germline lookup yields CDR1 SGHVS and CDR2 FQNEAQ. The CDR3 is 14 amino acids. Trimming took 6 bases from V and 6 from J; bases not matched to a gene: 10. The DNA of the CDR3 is TGTGCCAGCAGACCAGAACAGGGGAGGGCTGAAGCTTTCTTT. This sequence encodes CASRPEQGRAEAFF.

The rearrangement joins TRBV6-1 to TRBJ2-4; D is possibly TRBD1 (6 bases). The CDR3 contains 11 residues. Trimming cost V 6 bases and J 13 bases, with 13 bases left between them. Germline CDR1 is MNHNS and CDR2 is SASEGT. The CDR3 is CASSQDRRQYF. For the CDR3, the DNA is TGTGCCAGCAGCCAAGACAGGCGGCAGTACTTC.

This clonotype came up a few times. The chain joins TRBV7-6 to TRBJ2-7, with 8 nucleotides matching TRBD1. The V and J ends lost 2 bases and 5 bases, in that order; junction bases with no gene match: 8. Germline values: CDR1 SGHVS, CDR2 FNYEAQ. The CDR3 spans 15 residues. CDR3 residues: CASSLTPNRGDEQYF. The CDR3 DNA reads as TGTGCCAGCAGCTTAACGCCAAACAGGGGGGACGAGCAGTACTTC.

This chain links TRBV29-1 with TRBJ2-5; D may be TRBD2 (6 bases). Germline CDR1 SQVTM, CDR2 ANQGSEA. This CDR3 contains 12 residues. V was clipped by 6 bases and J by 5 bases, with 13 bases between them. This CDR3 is CSVGLKVETQYF. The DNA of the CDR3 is TGCAGCGTCGGACTAAAGGTGGAGACCCAGTACTTC. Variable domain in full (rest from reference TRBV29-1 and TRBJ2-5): SAVISQKPSRDICQRGTSLTIQCQVDSQVTMMFWYRQQPGQSLTLIATANQGSEATYESGFVIDKFPISRPNLTFSTLTVSNMSPEDSSIYLCSVGLKVETQYFGPGTRLLVL.

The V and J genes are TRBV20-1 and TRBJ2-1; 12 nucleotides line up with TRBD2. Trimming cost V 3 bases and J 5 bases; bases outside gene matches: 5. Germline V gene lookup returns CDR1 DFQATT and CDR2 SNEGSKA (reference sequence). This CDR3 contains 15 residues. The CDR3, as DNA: TGCAGTGCTAGGGGACGACTAGCGGGAGACAATGAGCAGTTCTTC. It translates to CSARGRLAGDNEQFF.

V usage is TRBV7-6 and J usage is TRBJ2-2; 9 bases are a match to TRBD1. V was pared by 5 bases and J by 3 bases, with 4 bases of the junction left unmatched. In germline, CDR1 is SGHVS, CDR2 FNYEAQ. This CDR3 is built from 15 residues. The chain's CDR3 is CASSPTGGHTGELFF. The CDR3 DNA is TGTGCCAGCAGCCCTACAGGGGGCCACACCGGGGAGCTGTTTTTT.

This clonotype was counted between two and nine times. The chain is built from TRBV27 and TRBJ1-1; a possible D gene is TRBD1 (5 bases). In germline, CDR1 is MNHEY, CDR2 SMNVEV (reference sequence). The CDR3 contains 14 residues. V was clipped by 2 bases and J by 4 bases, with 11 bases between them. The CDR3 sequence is CASSLRAGITEAFF. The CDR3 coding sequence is TGTGCCAGCAGTTTAAGGGCAGGGATCACTGAAGCTTTCTTT.

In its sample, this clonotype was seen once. The CDR3 bases are TGTGCCAGCAGCTTAAGGGGTATGGGGGAGCAGTACTTC. Its translation: CASSLRGMGEQYF. The genes are TRBV5-6 and TRBJ2-7; D perhaps matches TRBD1 (5 bases). The V gene lost 2 bases and the J gene lost 7 bases, with 13 bases spanning the gap. The V gene's germline CDR1 is SGHDT and CDR2 YYEEEE. The CDR3 sequence is 13 residues long. The full variable domain, completed using reference TRBV5-6 and TRBJ2-7, is DAGVTQSPTHLIKTRGQQVTLRCSPKSGHDTVSWYQQALGQGPQFIFQYYEEEERQRGNFPDRFSGHQFPNYSSELNVNALLLGDSALYLCASSLRGMGEQYFGPGTRLTVT.

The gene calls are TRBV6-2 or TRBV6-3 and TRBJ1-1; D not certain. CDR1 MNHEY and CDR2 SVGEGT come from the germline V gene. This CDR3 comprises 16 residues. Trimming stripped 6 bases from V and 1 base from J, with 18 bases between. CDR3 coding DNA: TGTGCCAGCAGCCCGTGGGAGGGTTTGGGGAACACTGAAGCTTTCTTT. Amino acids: CASSPWEGLGNTEAFF.

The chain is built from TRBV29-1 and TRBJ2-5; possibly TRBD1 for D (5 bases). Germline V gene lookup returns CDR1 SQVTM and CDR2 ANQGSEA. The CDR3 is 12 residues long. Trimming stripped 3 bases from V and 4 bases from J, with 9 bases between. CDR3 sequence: CSVDRAIETQYF. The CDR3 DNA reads TGCAGCGTTGACAGGGCGATAGAGACCCAGTACTTC.

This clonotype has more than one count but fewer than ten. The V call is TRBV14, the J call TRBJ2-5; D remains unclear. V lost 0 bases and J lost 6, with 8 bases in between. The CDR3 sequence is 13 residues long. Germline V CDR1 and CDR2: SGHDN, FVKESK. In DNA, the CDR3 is TGTGCCAGCAGCCAAGATCTTGGGAAGACCCAGTACTTC. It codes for CASSQDLGKTQYF.

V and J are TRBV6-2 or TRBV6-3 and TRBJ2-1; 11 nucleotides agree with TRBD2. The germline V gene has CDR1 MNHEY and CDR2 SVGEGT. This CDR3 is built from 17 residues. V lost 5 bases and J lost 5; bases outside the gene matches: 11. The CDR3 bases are TGTGCCAGCAGTCCCCTCCGACTAGCGGGATCCAACAATGAGCAGTTCTTC. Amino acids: CASSPLRLAGSNNEQFF.

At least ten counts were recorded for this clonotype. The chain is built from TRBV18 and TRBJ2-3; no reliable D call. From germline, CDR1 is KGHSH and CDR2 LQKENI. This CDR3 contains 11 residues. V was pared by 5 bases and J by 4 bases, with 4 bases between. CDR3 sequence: CASSAADTQYF. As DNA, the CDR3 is TGTGCCAGCTCAGCCGCAGATACGCAGTATTTT.

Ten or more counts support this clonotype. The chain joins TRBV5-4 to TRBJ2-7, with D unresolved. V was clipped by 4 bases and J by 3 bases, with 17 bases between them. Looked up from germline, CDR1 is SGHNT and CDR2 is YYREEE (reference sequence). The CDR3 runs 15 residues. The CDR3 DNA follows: TGTGCCAGCAGCCCGGCGTCCGATCCCGGCTACGAGCAGTACTTC. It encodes CASSPASDPGYEQYF.